This TCR beta chain was recorded in a study of radiation and T cells in renal cell carcinoma. General observations from the study: Top tumor clonotypes rose in blood 2 weeks post-radiation, then contracted.

As concerns this clone: Its target is not known.

Time point given: baseline pretreatment blood. As to treatment: 15 Gy SBRT to primary tumor, nephrectomy 4 weeks later. This renal cell carcinoma was of the clear cell type. The CDR3 runs to 15 residues. V lost 3 bases, J lost 4 bases, and 15 bases lay in between. From germline, CDR1 is LNHDA and CDR2 SQIVND (reference sequence). Measured with immunoSEQ multiplex PCR; TCRdb has only the in-frame clones, and not every one. Of roughly 100,000 clones listed, over 75% are singletons. Sample: blood, taken from a patient whose treatment included radiotherapy and nephrectomy. The TCR sequence derives from a man aged 60 to 69 with renal cell carcinoma. The chain links TRBV19 to TRBJ1-2; D not certain. The CDR3 here is CASSIGPFSLYGYTF. Here the CDR3 DNA reads TGTGCCAGTAGTATTGGACCATTCTCCCTCTATGGCTACACCTTC.